The 20 T cell receptor beta chains in this list originate from one sample, sequenced in a study of blood T cell repertoires in COVID-19. Libraries were prepared by immunoSEQ multiplex PCR; TCRdb keeps only in-frame clonotypes and omits some of them. The data show 250,000 to 350,000 clones, with about nine tenths seen just once and around an eighth held by the top ten. The sample consisted of peripheral blood. The receptors stem from an older woman with acute or convalescent COVID-19.

The chain is built from TRBV7-6 and TRBJ2-1; 7 nucleotides agree with TRBD1. CDR3 length: 16 residues. Looked up from germline, CDR1 is SGHVS and CDR2 is FNYEAQ. After removal of 5 bases from V and 4 bases from J, the junction contained 11 bases not matched to a gene. The CDR3 nucleotides are TGTGCCAGCAGCGCCCCCCGACAGGGCACGTACAATGAGCAGTTCTTC. Its protein is CASSAPRQGTYNEQFF.

This chain links TRBV9 with TRBJ2-1; a possible D gene is TRBD1 (6 bases). Looked up from germline, CDR1 is SGDLS and CDR2 is YYNGEE. V lost 0 bases and J 4 bases, leaving 11 bases between the germline ends. The CDR3 runs to 15 residues. The CDR3 sequence: CASSVEGEMYNEQFF. For the CDR3, the DNA is TGTGCCAGCAGCGTAGAGGGGGAAATGTACAATGAGCAGTTCTTC.

The rearrangement uses TRBV7-9 and TRBJ1-1; no definite D call. Trimming pared 3 bases from V and 5 bases from J, leaving 10 bases between. The CDR3 covers 13 residues. From germline, CDR1 is SEHNR and CDR2 FQNEAQ (reference sequence). In DNA, the CDR3 is TGTGCCAGCAGCTTTTTGCTCAGGACTGAAGCTTTCTTT. Translating gives CASSFLLRTEAFF. Full variable domain (rest looked up from reference TRBV7-9 and TRBJ1-1): DTGVSQNPRHKITKRGQNVTFRCDPISEHNRLYWYRQTLGQGPEFLTYFQNEAQLEKSRLLSDRFSAERPKGSFSTLEIQRTEQGDSAMYLCASSFLLRTEAFFGQGTRLTVV.

The genes are TRBV9 and TRBJ2-3, with D possibly matching TRBD2 (6 bases). V lost 0 bases, J lost 2 bases, and 13 bases lay in between. The CDR3 covers 16 residues. The germline V gene has CDR1 SGDLS and CDR2 YYNGEE. The CDR3 is CASSVAGSGITDTQYF. The CDR3 nucleotides read TGTGCCAGCAGCGTAGCGGGTAGCGGAATCACAGATACGCAGTATTTT.

The rearrangement links TRBV6-2 or TRBV6-3 to TRBJ2-1; 14 nucleotides agree with TRBD2. CDR1 and CDR2 (germline): MNHEY, SVGEGT. The J segment lost 0 bases and the V segment lost 0 bases, leaving 4 bases of the junction unmatched. This CDR3 has 19 amino acids. CDR3 nucleotides: TGTGCCAGCAGTTACTCGACTAGCGGGAGGGGGAGCTCCTACAATGAGCAGTTCTTC. Protein product: CASSYSTSGRGSSYNEQFF.

This chain's CDR3 is CASSPDRAGDGYTF. CDR3 DNA: TGTGCCAGCAGCCCCGACAGGGCTGGGGATGGCTACACCTTC. The V gene is TRBV14, the J gene TRBJ1-2; 7 bases line up with TRBD1. The V gene end was trimmed by 4 bases and the J gene end by 6 bases; junction bases not matched to a gene: 8. Germline values: CDR1 SGHDN, CDR2 FVKESK. The CDR3 contains 14 residues.

CDR3 sequence (DNA): TGTGCCAGTAGTTCTAGACTAGTCCACGAGCAGTACTTC. This translates into CASSSRLVHEQYF. The chain has TRBV19 and TRBJ2-7; D perhaps matches TRBD2 (6 bases). Trimming left V 5 bases short and J 5 bases short, with 13 bases between. This CDR3 is 13 amino acids long. Looked up from germline, CDR1 is LNHDA and CDR2 is SQIVND (reference sequence).

V gene TRBV24-1 combines with J gene TRBJ2-1; D perhaps matches TRBD1 (6 bases). Germline lookup yields CDR1 KGHDR and CDR2 SFDVKD. This CDR3 is built from 16 residues. V was clipped by 8 bases and J by 8 bases, with 24 bases between them. The CDR3 protein is CATTHEGGPAVDEQFF. The CDR3 nucleotides read TGTGCCACCACGCACGAAGGGGGACCAGCGGTAGATGAGCAGTTCTTC.

This rearrangement joins TRBV7-2 to TRBJ2-7, with D possibly being TRBD1 (5 bases). CDR3 length: 13 residues. V dropped 2 bases and J dropped 6 bases, with 11 bases sitting between them. Per the germline V gene, CDR1 is SGHTA and CDR2 is FQGNSA. The CDR3 spells CASSLTRAGEQYF. In nucleotides, the CDR3 is TGTGCCAGCAGCTTAACCAGGGCCGGCGAGCAGTACTTC.

The V gene is TRBV7-9, the J gene TRBJ2-1; D perhaps matches TRBD2 (7 bases). Germline CDR1 is SEHNR and CDR2 is FQNEAQ (reference sequence). Trimming left V 2 bases short and J 5 bases short, with 13 bases between. The CDR3 totals 15 residues. The DNA for the CDR3 is TGTGCCAGCAGCTTACGGGGGGCGGCGAACAATGAGCAGTTCTTC. Translating it yields CASSLRGAANNEQFF.

The CDR3 reads CASSFQGEQPQHF. The CDR3 DNA follows: TGTGCCAGCAGCTTCCAAGGGGAACAGCCCCAGCATTTT. The genes are TRBV3-1 (or the pseudogene TRBV3-2) and TRBJ1-5; tentatively, D is TRBD1 (5 bases). The CDR3 runs 13 residues. Germline V gene lookup returns CDR1 LGHDT and CDR2 YNNKEL (reference sequence). The germline V and J ends were trimmed by 5 bases and 7 bases, with 12 bases remaining between them.

The genes are TRBV12-3 or TRBV12-4 and TRBJ1-1; TRBD1 agrees at 9 bases. This CDR3 is 12 amino acids long. V trimming: 8 bases; J trimming: 5 bases; junction bases outside the gene matches: 3. The CDR3 sequence: CASGQGWTEAFF. The CDR3, as DNA: TGTGCCAGCGGACAGGGGTGGACTGAAGCTTTCTTT.

The chain has TRBV6-5 and TRBJ2-7; the D gene is possibly TRBD1 (5 bases). V was pared by 6 bases and J by 3 bases, with 18 bases between. The CDR3 has 15 residues. CDR1 and CDR2 from the germline V gene are MNHEY and SVGAGI. The chain's CDR3 is CASSQGQALVYEQYF. CDR3 bases: TGTGCCAGCAGCCAGGGCCAGGCCCTTGTCTACGAGCAGTACTTC.

In this sample, this clone turned up a few times. This sequence joins TRBV19 and TRBJ2-6; D remains ambiguous. The CDR3 consists of 16 residues. CDR1 is LNHDA and CDR2 is SQIVND in the germline V gene (reference sequence). V was cut by 10 bases and J by 0 bases, with 16 bases left in between. CDR3 coding DNA: TGTGCCACCTCCAGTTCATGGCTCTCTGGGGCCAACGTCCTGACTTTC. Translation: CATSSSWLSGANVLTF.

The rearrangement joins TRBV7-2 to TRBJ2-7; possibly TRBD2 for D (6 bases). Germline-derived CDR1 and CDR2 are SGHTA and FQGNSA. This CDR3 spans 15 amino acids. Trimming removed 4 bases at V and 4 bases at J, with 17 bases between. In DNA form, the CDR3 reads TGTGCCAGCAGCTCCGCCCCCGGGAGAGCTTACGAGCAGTACTTC. Amino acid sequence: CASSSAPGRAYEQYF.

The CDR3: CSVVKGVGYEQYF. Written as DNA, the CDR3 is TGCAGCGTTGTAAAAGGGGTGGGCTACGAGCAGTACTTC. The chain is built from TRBV29-1 and TRBJ2-7; D might be TRBD1 (5 bases). Looked up from germline, CDR1 is SQVTM and CDR2 is ANQGSEA. Trimming cost V 4 bases and J 3 bases, with 13 bases left between them. The CDR3 sequence is 13 residues long.

This clone was seen more than once but under ten times. V and J are TRBV29-1 and TRBJ1-5, with D unclear. The CDR3 totals 14 residues. V gave up 4 bases and J gave up 0 bases, with 10 bases separating them. Germline V lookup: CDR1 SQVTM, CDR2 ANQGSEA. CDR3 region: CSVAYPYSNQPQHF. The DNA of the CDR3 is TGCAGCGTTGCTTACCCCTATAGCAATCAGCCCCAGCATTTT. The variable domain in full, with the rest retrieved from reference TRBV29-1 and TRBJ1-5, is SAVISQKPSRDICQRGTSLTIQCQVDSQVTMMFWYRQQPGQSLTLIATANQGSEATYESGFVIDKFPISRPNLTFSTLTVSNMSPEDSSIYLCSVAYPYSNQPQHFGDGTRLSIL.

This chain links TRBV5-1 with TRBJ2-7; 11 nucleotides match TRBD2. Germline V gene data show CDR1 as SGHRS and CDR2 as YFSETQ. The CDR3 extends over 15 amino acids. V lost 4 bases, J lost 3 bases, and 6 bases stayed unmatched. CDR3 coding DNA: TGCGCCAGCAGCACACTAGCGGGAGAGAACTACGAGCAGTACTTC. Amino acids: CASSTLAGENYEQYF. The full variable domain, its missing parts supplied by reference TRBV5-1 and TRBJ2-7, is KAGVTQTPRYLIKTRGQQVTLSCSPISGHRSVSWYQQTPGQGLQFLFEYFSETQRNKGNFPGRFSGRQFSNSRSEMNVSTLELGDSALYLCASSTLAGENYEQYFGPGTRLTVT.

J is TRBJ2-7 and V is TRBV6-5; 8 bases align to TRBD1. Germline loops: CDR1 MNHEY, CDR2 SVGAGI. CDR3 size: 12 residues. V gave up 5 bases and J gave up 9 bases; unmatched junction bases: 6. CDR3 coding DNA: TGTGCCAGCAGTAACCAGGGGGCTTGGCAGTACTTC. Translated, it gives CASSNQGAWQYF.

This chain connects TRBV5-1 to TRBJ1-4; D is perhaps TRBD1 (6 bases). Trimming pared 4 bases from V and 8 bases from J, leaving 15 bases between. Germline assignment: CDR1 SGHRS and CDR2 YFSETQ. The CDR3 is 14 residues long. The chain's CDR3 is CASSLRGAREKLFF. CDR3 coding DNA: TGCGCCAGCAGCCTTCGGGGGGCAAGGGAAAAACTGTTTTTT.